The 26 T cell receptor beta chains listed next were all sequenced from one sample in a study of identical twins. TCRdb called the 5' RACE reads again in MiXCR, with one record for every CDR3 protein. The sample carries some 300,000 distinct CDR3 sequences, roughly 12% recorded once. The same sample was also used in a study of yellow fever vaccine responses in identical twins.

Sequencing was carried out using CD8+ T cells sorted from blood. The receptors stem from a woman between 18 and 29 years old in good health.

A few counts support this clonotype. This chain connects TRBV3-1 to TRBJ2-7, with 14 bases identical to TRBD2. With 1 base clipped from V and 2 bases from J, the junction kept 4 bases outside the gene matches. The CDR3 runs 17 residues. Germline values: CDR1 LGHDT, CDR2 YNNKEL (reference sequence). DNA for the CDR3: TGTGCCAGCAGCCAAGGGACTAGCGGGAGGTTAGCCTACGAGCAGTACTTC. This encodes CASSQGTSGRLAYEQYF.

This clonotype was recorded a few times. The CDR3 loop reads CASSPPGRRYTGELFF. CDR3 bases: TGTGCCAGCAGCCCGCCAGGACGACGATACACCGGGGAGCTGTTTTTT. This sequence joins TRBV7-9 and TRBJ2-2; D is uncertain. The CDR3 is 16 amino acids. Germline V gene data show CDR1 as SEHNR and CDR2 as FQNEAQ (reference sequence). The V end was cut by 5 bases, the J end by 3 bases, with 16 bases between.

The V and J genes are TRBV2 and TRBJ1-2; the D gene is possibly TRBD1 (6 bases). CDR1 is SNHLY, CDR2 FYNNEI, per germline. V was cut by 2 bases and J by 6 bases, with 16 bases left in between. The CDR3 runs 15 residues. CDR3 nucleotides: TGTGCCAGCAGTGAACTCGCTTGGGGGCGGGATGGCTACACCTTC. Translating gives CASSELAWGRDGYTF.

This clonotype was detected a few times. The rearrangement uses TRBV6-2 or TRBV6-3 and TRBJ2-7; D not resolved. The CDR3 spans 12 residues. V was cut by 5 bases and J by 4 bases, with 9 bases left in between. Germline V gene lookup returns CDR1 MNHEY and CDR2 SVGEGT. CDR3 sequence reads: CASSLNQYEQYV. CDR3 in DNA: TGTGCCAGCAGTCTTAACCAATACGAGCAGTACGTC.

This clonotype was observed a few times. This chain connects TRBV29-1 to TRBJ1-1; D ambiguous. CDR3 length: 13 amino acids. CDR1 and CDR2 from the germline V gene are SQVTM and ANQGSEA. The ends were cut back, 5 bases at V and 4 bases at J, with 14 bases in the middle. The CDR3 reads CSVFRVSVTEAFF. DNA of the CDR3: TGCAGCGTTTTTAGAGTCTCGGTCACTGAAGCTTTCTTT. Together with reference TRBV29-1 and TRBJ1-1, the CDR3 gives the full variable domain: SAVISQKPSRDICQRGTSLTIQCQVDSQVTMMFWYRQQPGQSLTLIATANQGSEATYESGFVIDKFPISRPNLTFSTLTVSNMSPEDSSIYLCSVFRVSVTEAFFGQGTRLTVV.

The CDR3 nucleotides are TGTGCCAGTAGTTGGGGGTATAGCAATCAGCCCCAGCATTTT. Its protein is CASSWGYSNQPQHF. This chain joins TRBV19 and TRBJ1-5, with D perhaps TRBD1 (5 bases). Trimming cost V 5 bases and J 0 bases, with 8 bases left between them. CDR3 length: 14 residues. The V gene's germline CDR1 is LNHDA and CDR2 SQIVND (reference sequence).

This chain connects TRBV2 to TRBJ2-5; tentative D call: TRBD2 (6 bases). The CDR3 totals 15 residues. CDR1 SNHLY and CDR2 FYNNEI come from the germline V gene. V lost 3 bases, J lost 2 bases, and 13 bases lay in between. The CDR3 loop reads CASSDPREPQETQYF. The DNA for the CDR3 is TGTGCCAGCAGTGACCCTCGGGAGCCTCAAGAGACCCAGTACTTC.

This clonotype was observed many times. This sequence joins TRBV4-1 and TRBJ2-7; 11 positions match TRBD1. CDR3 length equals 16 residues. The V gene end was trimmed by 1 base and the J gene end by 2 bases; junction bases not matched to a gene: 4. Per germline, CDR1 MGHRA and CDR2 YSYEKL. CDR3 in amino acids: CASSQAPGQGAYEQYF. CDR3 nucleotide sequence: TGCGCCAGCAGCCAAGCGCCGGGACAGGGGGCCTACGAGCAGTACTTC.

This chain links TRBV9 with TRBJ2-1; TRBD2 matches 8 bases. The germline CDR1 and CDR2 sequences are SGDLS and YYNGEE. With 2 bases clipped from V and 8 bases from J, the junction kept 9 bases outside the gene matches. The CDR3 sequence is 15 residues long. The CDR3 region has the DNA TGTGCCAGCAGCGTGGGTAGCGGGGCCTTGGATGAGCAGTTCTTC. This codes for CASSVGSGALDEQFF.

This rearrangement joins TRBV3-1 to TRBJ2-7; TRBD2 is a possible D gene (5 bases). The V gene's germline CDR1 is LGHDT and CDR2 YNNKEL (reference sequence). The CDR3 loop spans 16 amino acids. V lost 1 base to trimming and J lost 3 bases, with 16 bases between them. The CDR3 DNA sequence: TGTGCCAGCAGCCAAGCGGGTGCTAGCCTTCACTACGAGCAGTACTTC. Translated, it gives CASSQAGASLHYEQYF.

The chain is built from TRBV5-1 and TRBJ2-7; maybe TRBD2 (6 bases). The CDR3 has 13 residues. Germline assignment: CDR1 SGHRS and CDR2 YFSETQ. V gave up 10 bases and J gave up 4 bases, with 18 bases separating them. CDR3 region: CAPGLAPSYEQYF. The CDR3 DNA is TGCGCCCCAGGCCTAGCGCCGAGTTACGAGCAGTACTTC.

This chain joins TRBV7-6 and TRBJ2-1; D might be TRBD1 or TRBD2, each matching 6 bases. Trimming shortened V by 1 base and J by 1 base, and 11 bases separated the two germline ends. This CDR3 is built from 16 residues. In germline, CDR1 is SGHVS, CDR2 FNYEAQ. The CDR3 region is CASSLEGGFSYNEQFF. In DNA, the CDR3 is TGTGCCAGCAGCTTAGAGGGGGGCTTTTCCTACAATGAGCAGTTCTTC.

This clonotype has only one observation. This sequence joins TRBV7-6 and TRBJ2-1, with a weak D call TRBD2 (6 bases). Trimming removed 5 bases from V and 3 bases from J, with 14 bases in between. Germline assignment: CDR1 SGHVS and CDR2 FNYEAQ. The CDR3 covers 15 residues. The CDR3 sequence: CASSPTGLHYNEQFF. DNA of the CDR3: TGTGCCAGCAGCCCCACGGGACTCCACTACAATGAGCAGTTCTTC.

This chain uses TRBV5-5 with TRBJ2-7; 10 nucleotides match TRBD1. Germline V gives CDR1 SGHKS, CDR2 YYEKEE (reference sequence). With 1 base clipped from V and 5 bases from J, the junction kept 3 bases outside the gene matches. The CDR3 consists of 14 residues. As DNA, the CDR3 is TGTGCCAGCAGCTTGAGGGACAGGGGCAACGAGCAGTACTTC. It yields the protein CASSLRDRGNEQYF.

This clonotype was found a few times. The chain links TRBV12-3 or TRBV12-4 to TRBJ1-3; D is uncertain. The CDR3 covers 12 residues. Trimming took off 2 bases at V and 7 bases at J, with 6 bases between the two ends. This CDR3 reads CASSLFRNTIYF. CDR3 DNA: TGTGCCAGCAGTTTATTTCGGAACACCATATATTTT.

The rearrangement joins TRBV5-1 to TRBJ2-7; no reliable D call. The germline CDR1 and CDR2 sequences are SGHRS and YFSETQ. This CDR3 has 15 amino acids. V lost 0 bases, J lost 3 bases, and 13 bases lay in between. The CDR3 protein is CASSLVYSSGYEQYF. DNA for the CDR3: TGCGCCAGCAGCTTGGTATATTCCTCGGGCTACGAGCAGTACTTC.

This sequence joins TRBV6-1 and TRBJ2-1; 7 bases fit TRBD1. J gave up 2 bases and V 6 bases, and 4 bases lay outside the gene matches. The CDR3 is 14 residues long. CDR1 MNHNS and CDR2 SASEGT come from the germline V gene. CDR3 protein: CASSKGATYNEQFF. The CDR3 nucleotides are TGTGCCAGCAGCAAGGGGGCAACCTACAATGAGCAGTTCTTC.

V and J are TRBV12-3 or TRBV12-4 and TRBJ2-7; 13 bases agree with TRBD2. Trimming removed 6 bases from V and 7 bases from J; junction bases left unmatched: 15. The CDR3 has 17 amino acids. CDR3 protein: CASSLSGGLAGMWEQYF. The CDR3 region has the DNA TGTGCCAGCAGCCTTAGTGGGGGACTAGCGGGGATGTGGGAGCAGTACTTC.

In this sample, this clonotype turned up once. The rearrangement uses TRBV6-1 and TRBJ1-6; perhaps TRBD1 as D (6 bases). The CDR3 totals 15 residues. CDR1 and CDR2 (germline): MNHNS, SASEGT. V was shortened by 6 bases and J by 9 bases, with 18 bases between the two germline ends. The chain's CDR3 is CASSLRQDGGSPLHF. CDR3 DNA sequence: TGTGCCAGCAGCCTAAGACAGGACGGCGGTTCACCCCTCCACTTT.

Ten or more counts support this clonotype. The chain is built from TRBV6-5 and TRBJ2-5; D is unclear. The CDR3 length is 14 residues. Germline V gene sequence: CDR1 MNHEY, CDR2 SVGAGI. Trimming cost V 2 bases and J 2 bases, with 9 bases left between them. CDR3 bases: TGTGCCAGCAGTTACAGTACCAAGCAAGAGACCCAGTACTTC. It yields the protein CASSYSTKQETQYF.

In this sample, this clonotype turned up a few times. This chain uses TRBV5-1 with TRBJ2-2; tentatively, D is TRBD2 (5 bases). CDR3 length: 12 residues. The germline gives CDR1 SGHRS, CDR2 YFSETQ. Trimming left V 4 bases short and J 6 bases short, with 7 bases between. DNA for the CDR3: TGCGCCAGCAGCGTCGGGGCCGGGGAGCTGTTTTTT. Translation gives CASSVGAGELFF.

This clonotype was counted ten times or more. The chain has TRBV2 and TRBJ2-2; no reliable D call. CDR3 length: 12 amino acids. Germline CDR1 is SNHLY and CDR2 is FYNNEI. V was shortened by 8 bases and J by 2 bases, with 6 bases between the two germline ends. DNA of the CDR3: TGTGCCAGCCTAGGAAACACCGGGGAGCTGTTTTTT. Translated, it gives CASLGNTGELFF.

The V gene is TRBV5-6, the J gene TRBJ2-3, with 7 bases matching TRBD1. The CDR3 has 15 amino acids. CDR1 is SGHDT and CDR2 is YYEEEE in the germline V gene. J lost 3 bases, V lost 4 bases, and 8 bases had no gene match. CDR3 in amino acids: CASSTKYRGTDTQYF. The CDR3 nucleotides are TGTGCCAGCAGCACAAAATACAGGGGAACAGATACGCAGTATTTT. Supplemented by reference TRBV5-6 and TRBJ2-3, the full variable domain reads DAGVTQSPTHLIKTRGQQVTLRCSPKSGHDTVSWYQQALGQGPQFIFQYYEEEERQRGNFPDRFSGHQFPNYSSELNVNALLLGDSALYLCASSTKYRGTDTQYFGPGTRLTVL.

There are many counts of this clonotype. The chain recombines TRBV6-4 with TRBJ2-1, with 10 bases lining up with TRBD2. CDR1 and CDR2 from the germline V gene are MRHNA and SNTAGT. This CDR3 has 14 amino acids. V dropped 6 bases and J dropped 8; count of bases not matched to a gene: 7. CDR3 nucleotide sequence: TGTGCCAGCAGACTAGCGGGGTCCGTCGATGAGCAGTTCTTC. Residues: CASRLAGSVDEQFF.

This clonotype was observed a handful of times. CDR3 DNA: TGTGCCAGCAGTTTTGGGTGGGGTAATGAGCAGTTCTTC. Protein: CASSFGWGNEQFF. The V call is TRBV28, the J call TRBJ2-1; D gene uncertain. Germline V gene data show CDR1 as MDHEN and CDR2 as SYDVKM. Trimming removed 3 bases at V and 7 bases at J, with 10 bases between. The CDR3 covers 13 residues.

This clonotype was seen at least ten times. This chain links TRBV6-5 with TRBJ2-7, with 8 nucleotides matching TRBD2. This CDR3 spans 17 amino acids. Trimming at V came to 0 bases and at J to 1 base, leaving 8 bases not matched to a gene. Germline V lookup: CDR1 MNHEY, CDR2 SVGAGI. The CDR3: CASSYSKTSVKSYEQYF. CDR3 DNA sequence: TGTGCCAGCAGTTACTCGAAGACTAGCGTCAAATCCTACGAGCAGTACTTC.